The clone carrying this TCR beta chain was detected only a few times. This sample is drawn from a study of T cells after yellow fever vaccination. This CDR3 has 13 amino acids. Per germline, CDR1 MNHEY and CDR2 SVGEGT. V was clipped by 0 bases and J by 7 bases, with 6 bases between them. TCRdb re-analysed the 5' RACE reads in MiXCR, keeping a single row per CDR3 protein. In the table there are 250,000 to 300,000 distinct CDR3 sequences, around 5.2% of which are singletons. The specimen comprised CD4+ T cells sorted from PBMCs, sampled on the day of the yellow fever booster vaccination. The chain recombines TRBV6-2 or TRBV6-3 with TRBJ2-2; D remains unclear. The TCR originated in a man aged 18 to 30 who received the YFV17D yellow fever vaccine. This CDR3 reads CASSYSLSGELFF. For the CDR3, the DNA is TGTGCCAGCAGTTACTCTCTGAGCGGGGAGCTGTTTTTT.